These 27 T cell receptor beta chains share one sample of origin, sequenced in a study of T cell responses to AZD1222 COVID-19 vaccine. Measured with immunoSEQ multiplex PCR; TCRdb has only the in-frame clones, and not every one. This sample yields roughly 140,000 clones, of which under 95% are seen a single time; 5% belongs to the top ten. The specimen comprised peripheral blood, sampled on day 0 of AZD1222 vaccination. The receptor set was obtained from an adult in good health.

This CDR3 reads CASSYILGLAGNNEQFF. The DNA of the CDR3 is TGTGCCAGCAGTTATATCTTGGGACTAGCGGGAAACAATGAGCAGTTCTTC. The V and J genes are TRBV6-2 or TRBV6-3 and TRBJ2-1; 13 bases map to TRBD2. CDR1 and CDR2 (germline): MNHEY, SVGEGT. The CDR3 has 17 amino acids. With V trimmed by 3 bases and J by 5 bases, 7 bases remained unmatched.

The rearrangement uses TRBV6-5 and TRBJ1-2, with D possibly matching TRBD1 (5 bases). The ends were cut back, 2 bases at V and 8 bases at J, with 9 bases in the middle. The germline V gene has CDR1 MNHEY and CDR2 SVGAGI. CDR3 length: 12 residues. CDR3 bases: TGTGCCAGCAGTTACGCCGGGGCCGGCTACACCTTC. It is translated as CASSYAGAGYTF.

The CDR3 sequence: CASGRRGSYNEQFF. The CDR3 DNA reads TGTGCCAGCGGGCGCAGAGGCTCCTACAATGAGCAGTTCTTC. The genes are TRBV5-8 and TRBJ2-1; no definite D call. This CDR3 spans 14 amino acids. V lost 7 bases and J lost 0, with 11 bases in between. CDR1 and CDR2 (germline): SGHTS, YDEGEE.

V gene TRBV5-5 combines with J gene TRBJ2-2, with TRBD1 matching 7 bases. This CDR3 comprises 16 residues. The germline V gene has CDR1 SGHKS and CDR2 YYEKEE (reference sequence). V dropped 5 bases and J dropped 2; count of bases not matched to a gene: 9. CDR3 residues: CASRLGPGGNTGELFF. CDR3 coding DNA: TGTGCCAGCAGGCTGGGACCAGGGGGAAACACCGGGGAGCTGTTTTTT.

The rearrangement uses TRBV19 and TRBJ1-1, with D hard to call. V gave up 3 bases and J gave up 3 bases, with 5 bases separating them. This CDR3 is built from 12 residues. CDR1 and CDR2 from the germline V gene are LNHDA and SQIVND (reference sequence). CDR3 in DNA: TGTGCCAGTAGTATCACAGACACTGAAGCTTTCTTT. This sequence encodes CASSITDTEAFF.

The genes are TRBV6-5 and TRBJ1-4, with D possibly matching TRBD1 (6 bases). V lost 6 bases to trimming and J lost 8 bases, with 16 bases between them. Germline V gives CDR1 MNHEY, CDR2 SVGAGI. This CDR3 contains 14 residues. The CDR3 reads CASRPGGRWEKLFF. The CDR3 nucleotides read TGTGCCAGCAGGCCTGGGGGGCGGTGGGAAAAACTGTTTTTT.

This chain connects TRBV28 to TRBJ2-5; D might be TRBD1 (6 bases). V was shortened by 6 bases and J by 5 bases, with 10 bases between the two germline ends. The CDR3 sequence is 12 residues long. Germline loops: CDR1 MDHEN, CDR2 SYDVKM. DNA for the CDR3: TGTGCCAGCAGGCAGGGGTTGGAGACCCAGTACTTC. Translating it yields CASRQGLETQYF.

The chain carries TRBV10-3 and TRBJ2-5; 8 nucleotides agree with TRBD2. Unmatched junction bases numbered 5, after V lost 4 bases and J lost 4 bases. CDR1 and CDR2 (germline): ENHRY, SYGVKD. This CDR3 has 14 residues. The CDR3 DNA reads as TGTGCCATCAGTGGGGGGAGCGGGAGAGAGACCCAGTACTTC. Amino acids: CAISGGSGRETQYF.

The rearrangement links TRBV28 to TRBJ2-7; the D is unclear. The CDR3 is 12 amino acids. V was pared by 8 bases and J by 2 bases, with 10 bases between. The germline CDR1 and CDR2 sequences are MDHEN and SYDVKM. This CDR3 reads CASGGYTYEQYF. The CDR3 DNA reads as TGTGCCAGCGGTGGATATACCTACGAGCAGTACTTC.

This chain links TRBV6-5 with TRBJ2-3, with 11 bases that match TRBD1. The ends lost 5 bases at V and 4 bases at J; junction bases unmatched: 5. Germline V lookup: CDR1 MNHEY, CDR2 SVGAGI. The CDR3 has 15 residues. The CDR3 DNA reads as TGTGCCAGCAGTAGGACAGGGGGCGGCGCAGATACGCAGTATTTT. Translation gives CASSRTGGGADTQYF.

The chain is built from TRBV11-2 and TRBJ2-5; TRBD2 aligns across 7 bases. Trimming removed 4 bases from V and 5 bases from J; junction bases left unmatched: 10. The CDR3 totals 15 residues. Germline V CDR1 and CDR2: SGHAT, FQNNGV. The CDR3 nucleotides are TGTGCCAGCAGCTCCGGGCCGGGACTAAAGGAGACCCAGTACTTC. Translating gives CASSSGPGLKETQYF.

The J gene is TRBJ2-1, the V gene TRBV7-9, with 10 positions matching TRBD2. This CDR3 has 17 amino acids. After removal of 1 base from V and 2 bases from J, the junction contained 5 bases not matched to a gene. The germline V gene has CDR1 SEHNR and CDR2 FQNEAQ (reference sequence). In DNA, the CDR3 is TGTGCCAGCAGCTTAGACCGGAGCGGGAGGGCCTACAATGAGCAGTTCTTC. It translates to CASSLDRSGRAYNEQFF.

J is TRBJ1-4 and V is TRBV16, with D unclear. Trimming removed 1 base at V and 1 base at J, with 7 bases between. The V gene's germline CDR1 is KGHSY and CDR2 FQNENV. The CDR3 contains 15 residues. The CDR3 DNA reads TGTGCCAGCAGCCAATTGGGGAAAACTAATGAAAAACTGTTTTTT. Encoded protein: CASSQLGKTNEKLFF.

V and J are TRBV5-4 and TRBJ1-2; a weak D match, TRBD1 (6 bases). Germline V gives CDR1 SGHNT, CDR2 YYREEE (reference sequence). V dropped 4 bases and J dropped 8 bases, with 27 bases sitting between them. The CDR3 covers 17 residues. The CDR3 sequence: CASSAGGDNPLGRGYTF. DNA of the CDR3: TGTGCCAGCAGCGCTGGGGGGGACAACCCTTTGGGAAGGGGCTACACCTTC. Based on the CDR3 plus reference TRBV5-4 and TRBJ1-2, the full variable domain is ETGVTQSPTHLIKTRGQQVTLRCSSQSGHNTVSWYQQALGQGPQFIFQYYREEENGRGNFPPRFSGLQFPNYSSELNVNALELDDSALYLCASSAGGDNPLGRGYTFGSGTRLTVV.

The J gene is TRBJ2-5, the V gene TRBV3-1 (or the pseudogene TRBV3-2); 9 bases are shared with TRBD1. The germline gives CDR1 LGHDT, CDR2 YNNKEL (reference sequence). V was clipped by 2 bases and J by 5 bases; unmatched bases: 6. The CDR3 totals 15 residues. The CDR3 here is CASSQLGQGRETQYF. The CDR3 nucleotides are TGTGCCAGCAGCCAACTGGGACAGGGTAGGGAGACCCAGTACTTC.

Here the CDR3 reads CASSIMASGDNEQFF. The CDR3, as DNA: TGTGCCAGTAGTATCATGGCTAGCGGAGACAATGAGCAGTTCTTC. The chain joins TRBV19 to TRBJ2-1; 7 bases map to TRBD2. V shed 3 bases and J 5 bases; nucleotides not matched to a gene: 7. From germline, CDR1 is LNHDA and CDR2 SQIVND (reference sequence). This CDR3 has 15 amino acids.

Points on this clone: The same CDR3 also results from other DNA sequences found in this sample. The chain uses TRBV20-1 and TRBJ2-1; unclear D gene. This CDR3 region has 11 residues. Looked up from germline, CDR1 is DFQATT and CDR2 is SNEGSKA (reference sequence). Trimming took off 3 bases at V and 4 bases at J, with 4 bases between the two ends. The CDR3 loop reads CSASGYNEQFF. CDR3 DNA sequence: TGCAGTGCTAGCGGTTACAATGAGCAGTTCTTC.

The chain combines TRBV7-2 with TRBJ2-7; 11 nucleotides align to TRBD2. V trimming: 5 bases; J trimming: 7 bases; junction bases outside the gene matches: 10. Germline V gives CDR1 SGHTA, CDR2 FQGNSA. The CDR3 is 15 residues long. The CDR3 region has the DNA TGTGCCAGCAGCGTATCCCGTAGCGGGAGGGGGGAGCAGTACTTC. Amino acid sequence: CASSVSRSGRGEQYF.

The chain is built from TRBV19 and TRBJ2-5; tentative D call: TRBD2 (6 bases). This CDR3 is 15 amino acids long. Per the germline V gene, CDR1 is LNHDA and CDR2 is SQIVND (reference sequence). The V end was cut by 3 bases, the J end by 4 bases, with 15 bases between. CDR3 sequence (DNA): TGTGCCAGTAGTATCCTCTCCGGGAGTGGAGAGACCCAGTACTTC. Amino acid sequence: CASSILSGSGETQYF.

The chain uses TRBV4-2 and TRBJ2-3; D uncertain. This CDR3 contains 14 residues. Germline loops: CDR1 LGHNA, CDR2 YNFKEQ. Trimming removed 8 bases from V and 0 bases from J, with 12 bases in between. CDR3 DNA: TGTGCCAGCGCTCAGAGCCCTAGCACAGATACGCAGTATTTT. Amino acid sequence: CASAQSPSTDTQYF.

The chain couples TRBV27 to TRBJ2-2; D call uncertain. CDR3 length equals 20 residues. Germline V CDR1 and CDR2: MNHEY, SMNVEV (reference sequence). Trimming removed 6 bases at V and 0 bases at J, with 26 bases between. CDR3 loop: CASRSSNNLWTATNTGELFF. The CDR3 bases are TGTGCCAGCAGATCTTCGAACAATCTCTGGACGGCCACGAACACCGGGGAGCTGTTTTTT.

J is TRBJ1-1 and V is TRBV11-2; weak D call: TRBD1 (6 bases). V was clipped by 5 bases and J by 6 bases, with 10 bases between them. Germline CDR1 and CDR2: SGHAT and FQNNGV. The CDR3 is 12 residues long. The CDR3 DNA reads TGTGCCAGCAGCCCCGGACAGCCTGAAGCTTTCTTT. This codes for CASSPGQPEAFF.

CDR3 protein: CASSARDSSGNTIYF. Here the CDR3 DNA reads TGTGCCAGTAGTGCCCGGGACAGCTCTGGAAACACCATATATTTT. The rearrangement joins TRBV19 to TRBJ1-3; 7 bases line up with TRBD1. The V and J ends lost 5 bases and 0 bases, in that order; junction bases with no gene match: 4. CDR3 length equals 15 residues. Germline values: CDR1 LNHDA, CDR2 SQIVND (reference sequence). Looking up the rest from reference TRBV19 and TRBJ1-3 gives the full variable domain: DGGITQSPKYLFRKEGQNVTLSCEQNLNHDAMYWYRQDPGQGLRLIYYSQIVNDFQKGDIAEGYSVSREKKESFPLTVTSAQKNPTAFYLCASSARDSSGNTIYFGEGSWLTVV.

V usage is TRBV7-8 and J usage is TRBJ1-3, with 7 nucleotides matching TRBD1. There are 17 residues in the CDR3. The J segment lost 0 bases and the V segment lost 2 bases, leaving 7 bases of the junction unmatched. Per the germline V gene, CDR1 is SGHVS and CDR2 is FQNEAQ. Here the CDR3 DNA reads TGTGCCAGCAGCTTAAACAGGGGAATGTCCTCTGGAAACACCATATATTTT. Protein: CASSLNRGMSSGNTIYF. Full variable domain (rest looked up from reference TRBV7-8 and TRBJ1-3): GAGVSQSPRYKVAKRGQDVALRCDPISGHVSLFWYQQALGQGPEFLTYFQNEAQLDKSGLPSDRFFAERPEGSVSTLKIQRTQQEDSAVYLCASSLNRGMSSGNTIYFGEGSWLTVV.

On this clone itself: Other DNA sequences in this specimen translate into the identical CDR3. This sequence joins TRBV19 and TRBJ1-5; D gene ambiguous. Germline V gene sequence: CDR1 LNHDA, CDR2 SQIVND (reference sequence). The CDR3 contains 14 residues. The V end lost 3 bases, the J end lost 0 bases, and 6 bases lay between the germline ends. The CDR3 region has the DNA TGTGCCAGTAGTATCTCTGATAGCAATCAGCCCCAGCATTTT. Amino acids: CASSISDSNQPQHF.

The J gene is TRBJ2-7, the V gene TRBV20-1; perhaps TRBD2 as D (5 bases). Germline CDR1 is DFQATT and CDR2 is SNEGSKA (reference sequence). Trimming stripped 6 bases from V and 3 bases from J, with 9 bases between. The CDR3 loop spans 11 amino acids. CDR3 bases: TGCAGTGCCGAAGGGAGCTACGAGCAGTACTTC. This codes for CSAEGSYEQYF.

The chain couples TRBV13 to TRBJ2-7, with D possibly matching TRBD2 (6 bases). Germline values: CDR1 PRHDT, CDR2 FYEKMQ (reference sequence). The ends were cut back, 5 bases at V and 5 bases at J, with 19 bases in the middle. This CDR3 spans 15 amino acids. Here the CDR3 DNA reads TGTGCCAGCAGCCCTTCGGGGCGGGATTTCCACGAGCAGTACTTC. This translates into CASSPSGRDFHEQYF. The whole variable domain, filled in from reference TRBV13 and TRBJ2-7, reads AAGVIQSPRHLIKEKRETATLKCYPIPRHDTVYWYQQGPGQDPQFLISFYEKMQSDKGSIPDRFSAQQFSDYHSELNMSSLELGDSALYFCASSPSGRDFHEQYFGPGTRLTVT.